The source of this TCR beta chain is a study of control samples from healthy donors and cancer patients. The data were produced by immunoSEQ multiplex PCR, yet TCRdb's version contains in-frame clones alone and is incomplete. The sample has 130,000 or so clones; approximately 87% are singletons. This CDR3 is 13 amino acids long. V gave up 0 bases and J gave up 7 bases, with 10 bases separating them. Germline V lookup: CDR1 SGHDT, CDR2 YYEEEE. The sequenced sample consisted of blood. The chain combines TRBV5-6 with TRBJ1-1; no reliable D call. The TCR was taken from a man younger than 40 in good health. CDR3 amino acids: CASSLDPLVEAFF. CDR3 nucleotide sequence: TGTGCCAGCAGCTTGGATCCTCTGGTTGAAGCTTTCTTT.